Below, 5 T cell receptor beta chains from the same sample are listed, as sequenced in a study of T cell responses to AZD1222 COVID-19 vaccine. Here immunoSEQ multiplex PCR was the method, and the copy in TCRdb shows in-frame clones only, minus some. The table records around 96,000 clones, 70% to 90% of them present only once. The input for sequencing was peripheral blood, taken on day 0 of AZD1222 vaccination. These receptors all stem from an adult in good health.

The rearrangement links TRBV11-1 to TRBJ1-1, with D unclear. V gave up 5 bases and J gave up 7 bases, with 8 bases separating them. Per the germline V gene, CDR1 is SGHAT and CDR2 is FQDESV (reference sequence). The CDR3 spans 11 residues. The CDR3 region is CASSNLGEAFF. In DNA form, the CDR3 reads TGTGCCAGCAGCAACCTGGGTGAAGCTTTCTTT.

The chain recombines TRBV5-1 with TRBJ1-4, with 9 bases aligning to TRBD1. Per germline, CDR1 SGHRS and CDR2 YFSETQ. V gave up 4 bases and J gave up 8 bases; unmatched junction bases: 9. The CDR3 loop spans 15 amino acids. This CDR3 reads CASSRVQGAGEKLFF. The CDR3 nucleotides are TGCGCCAGCAGCCGTGTACAGGGGGCAGGCGAAAAACTGTTTTTT.

The chain is built from TRBV6-2 or TRBV6-3 and TRBJ1-5, with no clear D. Trimming took off 2 bases at V and 2 bases at J, with 1 base between the two ends. This CDR3 is 12 amino acids long. Germline-derived CDR1 and CDR2 are MNHEY and SVGEGT. CDR3 residues: CASSYGNQPQHF. DNA of the CDR3: TGTGCCAGCAGTTACGGCAATCAGCCCCAGCATTTT.

The chain couples TRBV21-1 to TRBJ1-3; no check of the table's D call, TRBD1, against the DNA was made. TRBV21-1 corresponds to a pseudogene. The CDR3 sequence is 16 residues long. CDR3 nucleotides: TGTGCCAGCAGCAAATCCCTCAAAAAAGACAGGGGCGGGGCATATTTT. Its protein is CASSKSLKKDRGGAYF.

The chain combines TRBV7-2 with TRBJ2-5; tentatively, D is TRBD1 (6 bases). V was shortened by 1 base and J by 2 bases, with 23 bases between the two germline ends. Per the germline V gene, CDR1 is SGHTA and CDR2 is FQGNSA. The CDR3 covers 19 residues. This CDR3 reads CASSLEVSRSGERQETQYF. The DNA of the CDR3 is TGTGCCAGCAGCTTAGAGGTCTCACGGTCAGGGGAGAGGCAAGAGACCCAGTACTTC.